This TCR beta chain was captured in a study of blood T cell repertoires in COVID-19. On the study more broadly: Nucleic acid was either cDNA or gDNA, and it came from T cells, B-cell-depleted T cells, or PBMCs.

Only in-frame clones appear in the TCRdb table, and some are missing; sequencing was by immunoSEQ multiplex PCR. Among 120,000 or so clones listed, roughly 85% were seen once. This CDR3 is built from 15 residues. V lost 10 bases, J lost 1 base, and 19 bases lay in between. Germline loops: CDR1 MDHEN, CDR2 SYDVKM. The specimen was peripheral blood. The clonotype originates from a woman older than 75 with acute or convalescent COVID-19. This chain connects TRBV28 to TRBJ1-1; D is possibly TRBD1 (5 bases). CDR3 region: CAISYADSPNTEAFF. CDR3 in DNA: TGTGCCATTTCGTACGCCGACAGCCCGAACACTGAAGCTTTCTTT.